The 7 T cell receptor beta chains given below trace back to one sample, sequenced in a study of cytomegalovirus exposure and HLA in healthy donors. This PCR relied on a set of 60 Vbeta primers and 13 Jbeta primers. Profiling relied on immunoSEQ multiplex PCR, and the TCRdb table lists in-frame clones only, not all of them. The sample yields 130,000 to 150,000 clones, about three fifths seen once. Sequencing used PBMCs. All receptors derive from a woman in her thirties in good health and CMV-seropositive.

CDR3 loop: CASSRRDRELYGYTF. Written as DNA, the CDR3 is TGTGCCAGCAGCCGCCGGGACAGGGAGCTCTATGGCTACACCTTC. The chain combines TRBV28 with TRBJ1-2; 9 bases fit TRBD1. Germline V gene sequence: CDR1 MDHEN, CDR2 SYDVKM. This CDR3 is 15 amino acids long. V shed 6 bases and J 4 bases; nucleotides not matched to a gene: 9.

This sequence joins TRBV27 and TRBJ2-1, with 14 bases matching TRBD2. V lost 7 bases, J lost 4 bases, and 12 bases stayed unmatched. The CDR3 loop spans 18 amino acids. Germline CDR1 is MNHEY and CDR2 is SMNVEV (reference sequence). In DNA form, the CDR3 reads TGTGCCAGCAACTTTTTCGGGACTAGCGGGAGTCGGTACAATGAGCAGTTCTTC. Protein sequence: CASNFFGTSGSRYNEQFF.

The sample holds a few counts of this clone. The rearrangement links TRBV5-4 to TRBJ1-2; D is ambiguous. The length of the CDR3 is 14 residues. Germline CDR1 SGHNT, CDR2 YYREEE (reference sequence). V was shortened by 1 base and J by 1 base, with 8 bases between the two germline ends. CDR3 loop: CASSLNRGNYGYTF. DNA for the CDR3: TGTGCCAGCAGCTTGAATCGGGGTAACTATGGCTACACCTTC.

The rearrangement joins TRBV11-1 to TRBJ1-1; D is perhaps TRBD1 (5 bases). Trimming removed 5 bases at V and 4 bases at J, with 14 bases between. Germline values: CDR1 SGHAT, CDR2 FQDESV (reference sequence). The CDR3 is 14 amino acids. CDR3 amino acids: CASSRQGAGTEAFF. CDR3 nucleotide sequence: TGTGCCAGCAGCCGTCAGGGAGCGGGCACTGAAGCTTTCTTT.

In this sample, this clone turned up once. The same CDR3 is also encoded by other DNA sequences in this sample. The rearrangement uses TRBV5-1 and TRBJ2-1; tentatively, D is TRBD1 (5 bases). V was trimmed by 2 bases and J by 0 bases, leaving 9 bases between them. Per the germline V gene, CDR1 is SGHRS and CDR2 is YFSETQ. CDR3 length: 15 residues. The CDR3, as DNA: TGCGCCAGCAGCTTAGGGCAGGGCTCCTACAATGAGCAGTTCTTC. The encoded protein is CASSLGQGSYNEQFF. The complete variable domain, with remaining parts taken from reference TRBV5-1 and TRBJ2-1, reads KAGVTQTPRYLIKTRGQQVTLSCSPISGHRSVSWYQQTPGQGLQFLFEYFSETQRNKGNFPGRFSGRQFSNSRSEMNVSTLELGDSALYLCASSLGQGSYNEQFFGPGTRLTVL.

The J gene is TRBJ2-1, the V gene TRBV25-1; 7 nucleotides agree with TRBD2. The CDR3 contains 15 residues. Losses at the gene ends were 6 bases for V and 5 bases for J; bases not matched to a gene: 10. From germline, CDR1 is MGHDK and CDR2 SYGVNS. CDR3 in amino acids: CASSQGLADDNEQFF. Here the CDR3 DNA reads TGTGCCAGCAGCCAAGGGCTAGCGGATGACAATGAGCAGTTCTTC.

The V call is TRBV27, the J call TRBJ2-2; perhaps TRBD1 as D (5 bases). This CDR3 is 18 amino acids long. The ends were cut back, 2 bases at V and 1 base at J, with 17 bases in the middle. CDR1 and CDR2 from the germline V gene are MNHEY and SMNVEV (reference sequence). The CDR3 DNA is TGTGCCAGCAGTTTAAAGCAACATCATACAGGGAACACCGGGGAGCTGTTTTTT. This translates into CASSLKQHHTGNTGELFF.